The rows below give T cell receptor beta chains drawn from one sample of a study of cytomegalovirus exposure and HLA in healthy donors. Assay used: immunoSEQ multiplex PCR; TCRdb lists only in-frame clones, some missing. This sample has about 170,000 clones; 75% to 90% occur once, and the top ten carry 1.2%. Material for sequencing was PBMCs. All receptors derive from a boy between 2 and 10 years old in good health and CMV-seronegative. Both conserved end residues are part of each CDR3.

TRBV27	TRBJ1-6	CASSPRRTNYNSPLHF
TRBV4-2	TRBJ1-2	CASSQPRGGEGYTF
TRBV19	TRBJ2-1	CASTPTSGRAKSYNEQFF
TRBV7-9	TRBJ2-7	CASSGDGTGGYEQYF
TRBV29-1	TRBJ2-3	CSASRFWASGDNTDTQYF
TRBV4-1	TRBJ1-2	CASSQATGYGYTF
TRBV4-3	TRBJ2-3	CASSQGTSGGTDTQYF
TRBV6-6	TRBJ1-2	CASSLAGGANYGYTF
TRBV5-4	TRBJ1-1	CASSLGTGTEAFF
TRBV5-5	TRBJ2-3	CASRRRGASATDTQYF
TRBV12-5	TRBJ2-2	CASGLSPGTSKGGELFF
TRBV5-1	TRBJ2-5	CASSPSGWASGETQYF
TRBV7-9	TRBJ2-6	CASSLAGVSYGANVLTF
TRBV19	TRBJ1-2	CASSGESQGFYGYTF
TRBV9	TRBJ2-3	CASSVGGGLSTDTQYF
TRBV2	TRBJ2-7	CASRREREPFREQYF
TRBV7-3	TRBJ2-1	CASSLSRAPGYNEQFF
TRBV5-1	TRBJ2-5	CASSPRQSRTSGEETQYF
TRBV28	TRBJ1-2	CASSIKTGGMWGYTF
TRBV15	TRBJ1-4	CATSSTPPDSNEKLFF
TRBV4-3	TRBJ2-1	CASSLNLPQAIFTNEQFF
TRBV27	TRBJ2-3	CASSLGPTDTQYF
TRBV6-5	TRBJ2-3	CASSYKGGGLADTQYF
TRBV2	TRBJ1-4	CARAGPNEKLFF
TRBV5-6	TRBJ1-2	CASSLLQGMLSYGYTF
TRBV30	TRBJ1-4	CAWLPGQGLTNEKLFF
TRBV4-2	TRBJ2-1	CASSQGPGGVGEQFF
TRBV7-2	TRBJ2-5	CASSLVRSSQETQYF
TRBV27	TRBJ2-7	CASRRSGSGSYEQYF
TRBV10-1	TRBJ2-6	CASIISGRAGANVLTF
TRBV2	TRBJ2-5	CASSEDRGWETQYF
TRBV6-5	TRBJ1-6	CASSDWTGRNSPLHF
TRBV5-1	TRBJ1-1	CASSLVEGALTEAFF
TRBV7-8	TRBJ2-3	CASSLPPAGSVTDTQYF
TRBV10-3	TRBJ2-1	CAISESISFGGGGYNEQFF
TRBV6-5	TRBJ2-7	CASSRQGAGEQYF
TRBV5-6	TRBJ1-6	CASSLFRTAYNSPLHF
TRBV4-3	TRBJ2-5	CASSQWGSGEETQYF
TRBV7-2	TRBJ1-2	CASSYDGNRGDGYTF
TRBV5-6	TRBJ2-7	CASSRPGTGSSEQYF
TRBV19	TRBJ1-5	CASSIGDRGRNQPQHF
TRBV5-8	TRBJ1-5	CASTVGQTGNQPQHF
TRBV7-7	TRBJ2-2	CASSLETNTGELFF
TRBV19	TRBJ2-3	CASRPSADTQYF
TRBV6-5	TRBJ2-7	CASSYDPGTGSYEQYF
TRBV2	TRBJ1-1	CASSAGGTEAFF
TRBV7-9	TRBJ2-3	CASSLGAGEIDTQYF
TRBV7-9	TRBJ1-5	CASSLSGIQPQHF
TRBV19	TRBJ2-5	CASSIVWGRETQYF
TRBV7-9	TRBJ1-4	CASSFDSRPEKLFF
TRBV6-5	TRBJ1-2	CASRTRTATNYGYTF
TRBV9	TRBJ2-5	CASSSLGTGKQETQYF
TRBV28	TRBJ1-5	CASTRSGDSNQPQHF